Following are 9 T cell receptor beta chains from one sample sequenced in a study of blood T cell repertoires in COVID-19. Generated by immunoSEQ multiplex PCR, the TCRdb table keeps only in-frame clones and is missing some. The sample has under 250,000 clones; 83% are singletons. The sequenced material came from PBMCs or T cells enriched from blood (not recorded which). The receptors come from a woman in her 50s who had been exposed to COVID-19.

V usage is TRBV18 and J usage is TRBJ1-2, with a possible D match to TRBD1 (5 bases). The CDR3 totals 17 residues. Germline CDR1 is KGHSH and CDR2 is LQKENI. The V end was cut by 3 bases, the J end by 0 bases, with 17 bases between. Written as DNA, the CDR3 is TGTGCCAGCTCACCTACGCCCCGGACAAGTCCTAACTATGGCTACACCTTC. Translation gives CASSPTPRTSPNYGYTF.

This clone was observed once. CDR3 protein: CASSLLETSLTEQYF. The CDR3 DNA is TGTGCCAGCAGCTTATTGGAGACTAGTCTGACCGAGCAGTACTTC. This chain connects TRBV7-6 to TRBJ2-7; D is perhaps TRBD2 (6 bases). The CDR3 consists of 15 residues. V was cut by 2 bases and J by 6 bases, with 17 bases left in between. Germline values: CDR1 SGHVS, CDR2 FNYEAQ.

The rearrangement uses TRBV14 and TRBJ1-3, with D hard to call. This CDR3 spans 13 amino acids. Trimming stripped 3 bases from V and 10 bases from J, with 13 bases between. Germline CDR1 and CDR2: SGHDN and FVKESK. This CDR3 is CASSHYGSRTIYF. CDR3 coding DNA: TGTGCCAGCAGCCACTACGGCTCTAGAACCATATATTTT.

The chain has TRBV11-2 and TRBJ2-1; TRBD1 aligns across 12 bases. Trimming at V came to 0 bases and at J to 8 bases, leaving 2 bases not matched to a gene. The CDR3 runs to 15 residues. CDR1 and CDR2 from the germline V gene are SGHAT and FQNNGV. Written as DNA, the CDR3 is TGTGCCAGCAGCTTAGATGGGACAGGGGGCTATGAGCAGTTCTTC. Its translation is CASSLDGTGGYEQFF.

V is TRBV19 and J is TRBJ1-1, with 9 bases lining up with TRBD1. The CDR3 runs to 14 residues. Trimming removed 4 bases from V and 3 bases from J; junction bases left unmatched: 3. CDR1 is LNHDA, CDR2 SQIVND, per germline (reference sequence). The CDR3 loop is CASSTRQGDTEAFF. The DNA of the CDR3 is TGTGCCAGTAGTACCCGACAGGGGGACACTGAAGCTTTCTTT.

The V gene is TRBV15, the J gene TRBJ1-2; TRBD1 is a possible D gene (5 bases). Germline-derived CDR1 and CDR2 are LNHNV and YYDKDF (reference sequence). The CDR3 is made up of 14 amino acids. Trimming took 0 bases from V and 3 from J, leaving 8 bases between them. CDR3 bases: TGTGCCACCAGCAGAGATGCACAGGACTATGGCTACACCTTC. Translating it yields CATSRDAQDYGYTF.

The chain couples TRBV12-5 to TRBJ1-5, with D hard to call. V lost 0 bases, J lost 1 base, and 7 bases lay in between. There are 15 residues in the CDR3. Germline CDR1 is LGHNT and CDR2 is FRNRAP. The DNA for the CDR3 is TGTGCTAGTGGTTTGGTACACGGGAGCAATCAGCCCCAGCATTTT. Its translation is CASGLVHGSNQPQHF.

This clone was seen a handful of times. The chain carries TRBV6-5 and TRBJ1-1; 7 bases are shared with TRBD1. Unmatched junction bases numbered 10, after V lost 5 bases and J lost 4 bases. CDR3 length: 15 residues. CDR1 is MNHEY, CDR2 SVGAGI, per germline. This CDR3 is CASSKTNRGVTEAFF. In DNA, the CDR3 is TGTGCCAGCAGTAAGACCAACAGGGGAGTCACTGAAGCTTTCTTT.

The chain is built from TRBV19 and TRBJ1-4; D may be TRBD1 (6 bases). This CDR3 comprises 20 residues. Germline CDR1 and CDR2: LNHDA and SQIVND (reference sequence). V lost 0 bases and J 0 bases, leaving 20 bases between the germline ends. In nucleotides, the CDR3 is TGTGCCAGTAGTATAGATCGCCGATTGGACAGATCAGCAACTAATGAAAAACTGTTTTTT. Its protein is CASSIDRRLDRSATNEKLFF.